These 25 T cell receptor beta chains came from one sample sequenced in a study of T cell responses to AZD1222 COVID-19 vaccine. Data came from immunoSEQ multiplex PCR; TCRdb stores just in-frame clones and leaves some out. The sample holds about 150,000 clones, about nine tenths seen once. Here the sequenced sample was peripheral blood, taken on day 0 of AZD1222 vaccination. The receptors originated from an adult in good health.

The genes are TRBV9 and TRBJ2-5, with D maybe TRBD2 (5 bases). This CDR3 is built from 14 residues. CDR1 and CDR2 (germline): SGDLS, YYNGEE. V dropped 0 bases and J dropped 5 bases, with 11 bases sitting between them. For the CDR3, the DNA is TGTGCCAGCAGCGTAGGAGGGAGTATTGAGACCCAGTACTTC. Translating gives CASSVGGSIETQYF.

The rearrangement joins TRBV5-6 to TRBJ2-7; D remains ambiguous. CDR3 length: 12 residues. Trimming took 1 base from V and 6 from J, leaving 8 bases between them. The germline CDR1 and CDR2 sequences are SGHDT and YYEEEE. The CDR3 DNA reads as TGTGCCAGCAGCTTGTCGATTAGCGAGCAGTACTTC. It encodes CASSLSISEQYF.

CDR3 coding DNA: TGTGCCAGTAGTATAAAGGGCGGGGCCGGCTACACCTTC. Translated: CASSIKGGAGYTF. The chain joins TRBV19 to TRBJ1-2; TRBD1 might be the D (5 bases). This CDR3 comprises 13 residues. V was clipped by 2 bases and J by 8 bases, with 12 bases between them. From germline, CDR1 is LNHDA and CDR2 SQIVND (reference sequence).

The J gene is TRBJ1-4, the V gene TRBV7-2; no firm D call. The CDR3 totals 15 residues. The germline CDR1 and CDR2 sequences are SGHTA and FQGNSA. The ends were cut back, 6 bases at V and 2 bases at J, with 13 bases in the middle. CDR3 nucleotides: TGTGCCAGCAGTCGCGGCCCCCAGACTAATGAAAAACTGTTTTTT. Its translation: CASSRGPQTNEKLFF.

V is TRBV6-1 and J is TRBJ2-7, with 7 bases fitting TRBD1. This CDR3 is built from 14 residues. Germline trimming cut 2 bases from V and 2 bases from J; bases unmatched to any gene: 3. Germline CDR1 reads MNHNS; CDR2 reads SASEGT. The CDR3 sequence is CASSERGGAYEQYF. DNA for the CDR3: TGTGCCAGCAGTGAACGAGGGGGCGCCTACGAGCAGTACTTC.

CDR3 nucleotide sequence: TGTGCCAGCAGTGGAACTAGCGGTGTCTACGAGCAGTACTTC. This translates into CASSGTSGVYEQYF. V gene TRBV27 combines with J gene TRBJ2-7, with 8 nucleotides matching TRBD2. Germline loops: CDR1 MNHEY, CDR2 SMNVEV (reference sequence). This CDR3 contains 14 residues. V shed 5 bases, J shed 3 bases, and the junction held 6 bases outside the gene matches.

Here the CDR3 reads CASATSGYTDTQYF. DNA for the CDR3: TGTGCCAGCGCGACTAGCGGCTACACAGATACGCAGTATTTT. The gene calls are TRBV2 and TRBJ2-3, with 9 bases aligning to TRBD2. CDR1 is SNHLY and CDR2 is FYNNEI in the germline V gene. This CDR3 region has 14 residues. V shed 8 bases and J 2 bases; nucleotides not matched to a gene: 5.

The rearrangement links TRBV5-1 to TRBJ1-2, with D perhaps matching TRBD1 (6 bases). V lost 7 bases to trimming and J lost 6 bases, with 13 bases between them. The CDR3 spans 12 residues. Germline lookup yields CDR1 SGHRS and CDR2 YFSETQ. DNA of the CDR3: TGCGCCAGCGCTTCCGGGGGCCATGGCTACACCTTC. It yields the protein CASASGGHGYTF.

The genes are TRBV4-2 and TRBJ2-3; D is unclear. Germline CDR1 LGHNA, CDR2 YNFKEQ. The CDR3 spans 12 residues. Trimming stripped 1 base from V and 5 bases from J, with 4 bases between. The CDR3 here is CASSQGGDTQYF. For the CDR3, the DNA is TGTGCCAGCAGCCAAGGGGGAGATACGCAGTATTTT.

This chain joins TRBV24-1 and TRBJ2-1; 13 bases are a match to TRBD2. This CDR3 spans 19 amino acids. The V and J ends lost 3 bases and 8 bases, in that order; junction bases with no gene match: 15. CDR1 and CDR2 (germline): KGHDR, SFDVKD. The CDR3 sequence is CATSDPGLAGFKGLDEQFF. CDR3 nucleotides: TGTGCCACCAGTGATCCGGGACTAGCGGGATTCAAGGGGTTGGATGAGCAGTTCTTC.

The chain carries TRBV28 and TRBJ2-1; TRBD1 matches at 8 bases. Germline V gene sequence: CDR1 MDHEN, CDR2 SYDVKM. The CDR3 has 15 amino acids. V shed 3 bases, J shed 7 bases, and the junction held 8 bases outside the gene matches. This chain's CDR3 is CASSFPGQGQNEQFF. The DNA for the CDR3 is TGTGCCAGCAGTTTTCCCGGACAGGGTCAAAATGAGCAGTTCTTC.

V and J are TRBV11-3 and TRBJ2-6; D unresolved. Deletions cut 5 bases from V and 2 bases from J, with 16 bases between. The CDR3 runs to 17 residues. Germline values: CDR1 SGHNT, CDR2 YENEEA. In DNA, the CDR3 is TGTGCCAGCAGCCCAGCCCCCACAGTACCTGGGGCCAACGTCCTGACTTTC. Translating gives CASSPAPTVPGANVLTF.

This clone was seen just once. CDR3 residues: CASMGAEPLYGYTF. The CDR3 DNA reads as TGTGCCAGCATGGGGGCGGAGCCCCTCTATGGCTACACCTTC. This chain joins TRBV28 and TRBJ1-2; TRBD1 is a possible D gene (6 bases). Germline values: CDR1 MDHEN, CDR2 SYDVKM. There are 14 residues in the CDR3. V gave up 7 bases and J gave up 4 bases, with 16 bases separating them.

The V gene is TRBV6-1, the J gene TRBJ2-4; perhaps TRBD1 as D (5 bases). Germline V gives CDR1 MNHNS, CDR2 SASEGT. This CDR3 has 18 amino acids. The germline V and J ends were trimmed by 1 base and 0 bases, with 16 bases remaining between them. The CDR3, as DNA: TGTGCCAGCAGTGAAGGTGTTGGGTTGGGGCTAGCCAAAAACATTCAGTACTTC. This gives the protein CASSEGVGLGLAKNIQYF.

Only one count was recorded for this clone. The V call is TRBV7-2, the J call TRBJ2-1; 7 nucleotides line up with TRBD2. V shed 7 bases, J shed 9 bases, and the junction held 12 bases outside the gene matches. Germline loops: CDR1 SGHTA, CDR2 FQGNSA. The CDR3 is 14 residues long. Written as DNA, the CDR3 is TGTGCCAGCACCTTTGGGCACCAGCGGGGTGAGCAGTTCTTC. This encodes CASTFGHQRGEQFF.

The V call is TRBV3-1 (or the pseudogene TRBV3-2), the J call TRBJ2-5; D uncertain. Trimming removed 1 base from V and 4 bases from J, with 10 bases in between. The CDR3 sequence is 14 residues long. Germline V gene lookup returns CDR1 LGHDT and CDR2 YNNKEL (reference sequence). CDR3 nucleotide sequence: TGTGCCAGCAGCCAAGTAGTTATAGGAGAGACCCAGTACTTC. It is translated as CASSQVVIGETQYF.

CDR3 DNA: TGTGCCAGTAGTCTAATAGCGGGAGGACCGTCCTACGAGCAGTACTTC. Amino acids: CASSLIAGGPSYEQYF. The gene calls are TRBV19 and TRBJ2-7; TRBD2 aligns across 10 bases. Trimming removed 5 bases from V and 1 base from J; junction bases left unmatched: 8. This CDR3 contains 16 residues. CDR1 and CDR2 from the germline V gene are LNHDA and SQIVND (reference sequence). The full variable domain, its missing parts supplied by reference TRBV19 and TRBJ2-7, is DGGITQSPKYLFRKEGQNVTLSCEQNLNHDAMYWYRQDPGQGLRLIYYSQIVNDFQKGDIAEGYSVSREKKESFPLTVTSAQKNPTAFYLCASSLIAGGPSYEQYFGPGTRLTVT.

The rearrangement uses TRBV5-1 and TRBJ2-3; D is perhaps TRBD1 (6 bases). This CDR3 spans 15 amino acids. Trimming cost V 1 base and J 3 bases, with 12 bases left between them. Germline CDR1 and CDR2: SGHRS and YFSETQ. CDR3 protein: CASSLMQGSTDTQYF. As DNA, the CDR3 is TGCGCCAGCAGCTTGATGCAGGGGAGTACAGATACGCAGTATTTT.

A single count supports this clone. The chain joins TRBV5-1 to TRBJ1-4, with D maybe TRBD1 (6 bases). The CDR3 is 15 residues long. Germline CDR1 and CDR2: SGHRS and YFSETQ. The ends were cut back, 4 bases at V and 4 bases at J, with 14 bases in the middle. This chain's CDR3 is CASSGIGTYNEKLFF. CDR3 sequence (DNA): TGCGCCAGCAGCGGCATCGGGACATATAATGAAAAACTGTTTTTT.

The genes are TRBV5-1 and TRBJ2-5, with D unclear. Germline assignment: CDR1 SGHRS and CDR2 YFSETQ. This CDR3 is 16 amino acids long. With 0 bases removed from V and 5 bases from J, the gap between germline ends came to 17 bases. In DNA, the CDR3 is TGCGCCAGCAGCTTGGCCGGAAGAGTGAGCGACGAGACCCAGTACTTC. This gives the protein CASSLAGRVSDETQYF.

The chain links TRBV19 to TRBJ2-7; TRBD2 matches 11 bases. This CDR3 region has 14 residues. The junction had 3 bases not matched to a gene; V was cut back by 4 bases and J by 4 bases. Germline V gene lookup returns CDR1 LNHDA and CDR2 SQIVND (reference sequence). As DNA, the CDR3 is TGTGCCAGTAGTAAGGCTAGCGGGAGGTACGAGCAGTACTTC. Translated: CASSKASGRYEQYF.

The rearrangement joins TRBV7-2 to TRBJ1-4, with 8 bases lining up with TRBD1. The V and J ends lost 3 bases and 5 bases, in that order; junction bases with no gene match: 5. The CDR3 is 15 amino acids. Germline V gene sequence: CDR1 SGHTA, CDR2 FQGNSA. CDR3 in amino acids: CASSFRTGRNEKLFF. CDR3 DNA: TGTGCCAGCAGCTTCCGGACAGGGCGCAATGAAAAACTGTTTTTT.

The chain links TRBV12-3 or TRBV12-4 to TRBJ2-2, with D unclear. V dropped 5 bases and J dropped 4 bases, with 8 bases sitting between them. This CDR3 spans 13 amino acids. CDR3 in amino acids: CASSPIFTGELFF. Written as DNA, the CDR3 is TGTGCCAGCAGTCCCATTTTCACCGGGGAGCTGTTTTTT.

This clone was seen more than once but under ten times. The chain uses TRBV6-4 and TRBJ2-7; possibly TRBD2 for D (6 bases). V was cut by 10 bases and J by 4 bases, with 20 bases left in between. There are 14 residues in the CDR3. Per the germline V gene, CDR1 is MRHNA and CDR2 is SNTAGT. CDR3 DNA: TGTGCCACCCCTCCCCCCGGGGGTCAATACGAGCAGTACTTC. Protein product: CATPPPGGQYEQYF.

The genes are TRBV18 and TRBJ2-1, with TRBD2 matching 9 bases. V lost 3 bases, J lost 2 bases, and 2 bases stayed unmatched. Germline-derived CDR1 and CDR2 are KGHSH and LQKENI. This CDR3 is built from 15 residues. CDR3 in DNA: TGTGCCAGCTCACCCAAGCGGGGGGCCTACAATGAGCAGTTCTTC. Translating gives CASSPKRGAYNEQFF.